This passage covers 18 T cell receptor beta chains from one sample sequenced in a study of cytomegalovirus exposure and HLA in healthy donors. The PCR was carried out with 60 Vbeta primers and 13 Jbeta primers. Method: immunoSEQ multiplex PCR; TCRdb's copy keeps in-frame clones and lacks some. Recorded for this sample: under 200,000 clones. The sequencing sample was made of PBMCs. Source of these receptors: a man aged 30 to 39 in good health and CMV-seronegative.

This chain uses TRBV11-2 with TRBJ2-3, with TRBD2 as a possible D gene (6 bases). Germline lookup yields CDR1 SGHAT and CDR2 FQNNGV. V was shortened by 6 bases and J by 0 bases, with 16 bases between the two germline ends. This CDR3 spans 16 amino acids. This chain's CDR3 is CASSRGLAVSTDTQYF. The CDR3 DNA sequence: TGTGCCAGCAGTCGTGGTTTAGCGGTTAGCACAGATACGCAGTATTTT.

The chain uses TRBV30 and TRBJ2-5, with TRBD1 matching over 12 bases. The CDR3 has 16 residues. The germline V gene has CDR1 GTSNPN and CDR2 SVGIG (reference sequence). With V trimmed by 5 bases and J by 5 bases, 12 bases remained unmatched. This chain's CDR3 is CAWAFRGTGGGETQYF. CDR3 in DNA: TGTGCCTGGGCGTTTAGGGGGACAGGGGGCGGGGAGACCCAGTACTTC. Full variable domain (remainder filled in from reference TRBV30 and TRBJ2-5): SQTIHQWPATLVQPVGSPLSLECTVEGTSNPNLYWYRQAAGRGLQLLFYSVGIGQISSEVPQNLSASRPQDRQFILSSKKLLLSDSGFYLCAWAFRGTGGGETQYFGPGTRLLVL.

The V call is TRBV6-5, the J call TRBJ2-1; 8 bases are a match to TRBD1. The V gene's germline CDR1 is MNHEY and CDR2 SVGAGI. The CDR3 sequence is 15 residues long. V lost 4 bases, J lost 7 bases, and 9 bases stayed unmatched. The CDR3 DNA reads as TGTGCCAGCAGTTCAGGGGGCAATACTAGGAATGAGCAGTTCTTC. It codes for CASSSGGNTRNEQFF.

Here the CDR3 DNA reads TGTGCCAGCCAACCAGCGGGGGTGACCTACAATGAGCAGTTCTTC. Translated, it gives CASQPAGVTYNEQFF. The chain employs TRBV6-5 and TRBJ2-1, with 8 bases fitting TRBD2. Germline V gene sequence: CDR1 MNHEY, CDR2 SVGAGI. The ends lost 8 bases at V and 2 bases at J; junction bases unmatched: 8. The CDR3 runs to 15 residues.

The rearrangement links TRBV7-2 to TRBJ1-4; the match to TRBD1 covers 8 bases. The V gene's germline CDR1 is SGHTA and CDR2 FQGNSA. The ends lost 0 bases at V and 8 bases at J; junction bases unmatched: 5. There are 15 residues in the CDR3. Written as DNA, the CDR3 is TGTGCCAGCAGCTTAGCCGGGACAGGTGGCGAAAAACTGTTTTTT. This gives the protein CASSLAGTGGEKLFF.

The chain uses TRBV7-2 and TRBJ1-5; D is undetermined. The CDR3 totals 13 residues. Germline values: CDR1 SGHTA, CDR2 FQGNSA. The V end was cut by 1 base, the J end by 4 bases, with 5 bases between. CDR3 DNA: TGTGCCAGCAGCTTAGACGGGAATCAGCCCCAGCATTTT. It specifies CASSLDGNQPQHF.

This chain links TRBV28 with TRBJ2-1, with TRBD2 matching over 9 bases. V shed 3 bases, J shed 12 bases, and the junction held 3 bases outside the gene matches. Germline CDR1 and CDR2: MDHEN and SYDVKM. The CDR3 covers 12 residues. For the CDR3, the DNA is TGTGCCAGCAGTTTTAGCGGGAGCTTGCAGTTCTTC. It yields the protein CASSFSGSLQFF. The variable domain in full, completed from reference TRBV28 and TRBJ2-1, reads DVKVTQSSRYLVKRTGEKVFLECVQDMDHENMFWYRQDPGLGLRLIYFSYDVKMKEKGDIPEGYSVSREKKERFSLILESASTNQTSMYLCASSFSGSLQFFGPGTRLTVL.

As regards this clone: Additional DNA sequences in this sample encode the identical CDR3. The chain has TRBV30 and TRBJ2-3; D unresolved. Per the germline V gene, CDR1 is GTSNPN and CDR2 is SVGIG (reference sequence). V lost 0 bases to trimming and J lost 0 bases, with 7 bases between them. This CDR3 has 14 residues. The CDR3 sequence is CAWSVRASTDTQYF. In DNA form, the CDR3 reads TGTGCCTGGAGTGTGCGCGCTAGCACAGATACGCAGTATTTT.

The V call is TRBV9, the J call TRBJ2-2; 7 nucleotides agree with TRBD1. The V gene end was trimmed by 4 bases and the J gene end by 0 bases; junction bases not matched to a gene: 3. This CDR3 is built from 15 residues. CDR1 and CDR2 from the germline V gene are SGDLS and YYNGEE. CDR3 in amino acids: CASSQGQPNTGELFF. The CDR3 nucleotides are TGTGCCAGCAGCCAGGGACAGCCGAACACCGGGGAGCTGTTTTTT. Full variable domain (missing parts from reference TRBV9 and TRBJ2-2): DSGVTQTPKHLITATGQRVTLRCSPRSGDLSVYWYQQSLDQGLQFLIQYYNGEERAKGNILERFSAQQFPDLHSELNLSSLELGDSALYFCASSQGQPNTGELFFGEGSRLTVL.

The J gene is TRBJ1-5, the V gene TRBV19; TRBD1 might be the D (6 bases). V lost 5 bases to trimming and J lost 3 bases, with 11 bases between them. Germline lookup yields CDR1 LNHDA and CDR2 SQIVND (reference sequence). CDR3 size: 14 residues. The CDR3 loop reads CASSQGTLNQPQHF. For the CDR3, the DNA is TGTGCCAGTAGTCAAGGGACACTCAATCAGCCCCAGCATTTT.

The chain recombines TRBV14 with TRBJ2-7; 9 bases line up with TRBD2. Germline values: CDR1 SGHDN, CDR2 FVKESK. V trimming: 4 bases; J trimming: 2 bases; junction bases outside the gene matches: 3. The CDR3 covers 14 residues. The CDR3: CASSPRTSAYEQYF. CDR3 in DNA: TGTGCCAGCAGCCCGAGGACTAGCGCCTACGAGCAGTACTTC.

The chain is built from TRBV27 and TRBJ1-2; D is unresolved. V was pared by 5 bases and J by 0 bases, with 10 bases between. This CDR3 spans 14 amino acids. Germline-derived CDR1 and CDR2 are MNHEY and SMNVEV (reference sequence). CDR3 in DNA: TGTGCCAGCAGTACTCAGGCGCCTAACTATGGCTACACCTTC. This sequence encodes CASSTQAPNYGYTF.

The chain links TRBV7-9 to TRBJ2-2, with D tentatively TRBD2 (6 bases). V shed 5 bases and J shed 4 bases, with 14 bases lying between them. This CDR3 is built from 15 residues. In germline, CDR1 is SEHNR, CDR2 FQNEAQ (reference sequence). CDR3 sequence (DNA): TGTGCCAGCAGCCCCGGGAGTAGCGGCACCGGGGAGCTGTTTTTT. Translated, it gives CASSPGSSGTGELFF.

CDR3 bases: TGTGCCTGGAGTGCAACAGGGGTACTTGGTAATGAGCAGTTCTTC. Translating it yields CAWSATGVLGNEQFF. This rearrangement joins TRBV30 to TRBJ2-1; 7 bases are a match to TRBD1. The CDR3 is made up of 15 amino acids. The germline gives CDR1 GTSNPN, CDR2 SVGIG (reference sequence). With V trimmed by 1 base and J by 7 bases, 10 bases remained unmatched.

The chain employs TRBV19 and TRBJ1-5; 9 bases are a match to TRBD1. The germline gives CDR1 LNHDA, CDR2 SQIVND (reference sequence). The CDR3 is 20 residues long. The ends lost 5 bases at V and 4 bases at J; junction bases unmatched: 21. The CDR3 region has the DNA TGTGCCAGTAGTGTCGCACTGCGGGACAGGGTAAGCGGAAGGAATCAGCCCCAGCATTTT. This sequence encodes CASSVALRDRVSGRNQPQHF.

The chain joins TRBV7-2 to TRBJ1-1, with 9 bases lining up with TRBD1. The CDR3 totals 19 residues. Germline assignment: CDR1 SGHTA and CDR2 FQGNSA. The J segment lost 0 bases and the V segment lost 5 bases, leaving 16 bases of the junction unmatched. CDR3 nucleotide sequence: TGTGCCAGCAGCCTGGGACAGGGTAGTCTTCGTTTTATGAACACTGAAGCTTTCTTT. It translates to CASSLGQGSLRFMNTEAFF.

The CDR3 spells CASSHKVGGGPSGANVLTF. CDR3 in DNA: TGTGCCAGCTCACATAAGGTTGGAGGCGGACCCTCTGGGGCCAACGTCCTGACTTTC. The V gene is TRBV18, the J gene TRBJ2-6; the D gene is possibly TRBD2 (5 bases). Germline assignment: CDR1 KGHSH and CDR2 LQKENI. The length of the CDR3 is 19 residues. V was pared by 4 bases and J by 0 bases, with 19 bases between.

The V call is TRBV4-2, the J call TRBJ1-5; 9 bases line up with TRBD1. The CDR3 totals 16 residues. J was trimmed by 6 bases and V by 0 bases; bases with no gene match: 6. Germline V gene sequence: CDR1 LGHNA, CDR2 YNFKEQ. The CDR3 reads CASSQDTGGGGQPQHF. The CDR3 DNA follows: TGTGCCAGCAGCCAAGATACAGGGGGCGGGGGTCAGCCCCAGCATTTT.